These 30 T cell receptor beta chains share one sample of origin, sequenced in a study of T cells in Graves' hyperthyroidism and ophthalmopathy. RNA transcripts yielded amplified TCR beta CDR3 regions. A set of HTBI primers served as the primers for a first-round RT-PCR of the TCR CDR3. TCRdb used MiXCR to reprocess the multiplex PCR reads, holding one entry per CDR3 protein. Of about 560,000 distinct CDR3 sequences in the sample, 16% were seen once. Sequencing input: blood. Source of these receptors: a woman aged 18-35 years with Graves' hyperthyroidism.

This clonotype was observed a handful of times. The J gene is TRBJ2-1, the V gene TRBV20-1, with 9 bases matching TRBD2. Trimming removed 0 bases from V and 5 bases from J; junction bases left unmatched: 5. Germline values: CDR1 DFQATT, CDR2 SNEGSKA (reference sequence). This CDR3 is built from 15 residues. In nucleotides, the CDR3 is TGCAGTGCTAGAGACGCGGGACTAGCAGACAATGAGCAGTTCTTC. Translated: CSARDAGLADNEQFF.

This clonotype was detected many times. J is TRBJ2-5 and V is TRBV7-9, with no clear D. CDR3 length: 12 amino acids. Germline values: CDR1 SEHNR, CDR2 FQNEAQ (reference sequence). Trimming stripped 5 bases from V and 5 bases from J, with 9 bases between. CDR3 coding DNA: TGTGCCAGCAGCCCCGAGACGGAGACCCAGTACTTC. Residues: CASSPETETQYF.

Many counts were recorded for this clonotype. This sequence joins TRBV18 and TRBJ2-5, with D possibly TRBD1 on 6 matching bases. The ends were cut back, 0 bases at V and 2 bases at J, with 13 bases in the middle. Germline V gives CDR1 KGHSH, CDR2 LQKENI. The CDR3 extends over 16 amino acids. The CDR3, as DNA: TGTGCCAGCTCACCACCGGTCCTGGGGGCTCAAGAGACCCAGTACTTC. Protein: CASSPPVLGAQETQYF.

Many counts were recorded for this clonotype. This sequence joins TRBV7-8 and TRBJ2-1, with D perhaps matching TRBD2 (6 bases). V was pared by 5 bases and J by 7 bases, with 18 bases between. The CDR3 extends over 15 amino acids. Germline lookup yields CDR1 SGHVS and CDR2 FQNEAQ. The CDR3 bases are TGTGCCAGCAGCCGCGGGGCAGGGTTCCGGAATGAGCAGTTCTTC. It yields the protein CASSRGAGFRNEQFF.

There are many counts of this clonotype. V is TRBV7-8 and J is TRBJ1-4; no definite D call. The CDR3 is made up of 15 amino acids. The germline V gene encodes CDR1 SGHVS and CDR2 FQNEAQ. Trimming shortened V by 2 bases and J by 0 bases, and 7 bases separated the two germline ends. The DNA for the CDR3 is TGTGCCAGCAGCTTAACAGACGCAACTAATGAAAAACTGTTTTTT. It specifies CASSLTDATNEKLFF.

This clonotype has only a few counts. This chain joins TRBV3-1 and TRBJ1-1; no clear D gene. The germline CDR1 and CDR2 sequences are LGHDT and YNNKEL (reference sequence). CDR3 length: 14 amino acids. V was clipped by 1 base and J by 7 bases, with 13 bases between them. CDR3 DNA: TGTGCCAGCAGCCAAGTCAATATGCCGCTTGAAGCTTTCTTT. Translated: CASSQVNMPLEAFF.

This chain links TRBV5-1 with TRBJ1-2; D call uncertain. This CDR3 has 13 residues. The V and J ends lost 4 bases and 5 bases respectively, with 12 bases between them. Germline V lookup: CDR1 SGHRS, CDR2 YFSETQ. The CDR3 DNA is TGCGCCAGCAGCGACCTGGACGCATATGGCTACACCTTC. Protein: CASSDLDAYGYTF. The full variable domain, with the rest looked up from reference TRBV5-1 and TRBJ1-2, is KAGVTQTPRYLIKTRGQQVTLSCSPISGHRSVSWYQQTPGQGLQFLFEYFSETQRNKGNFPGRFSGRQFSNSRSEMNVSTLELGDSALYLCASSDLDAYGYTFGSGTRLTVV.

The chain employs TRBV28 and TRBJ2-7; D is perhaps TRBD1 (5 bases). Germline CDR1 is MDHEN and CDR2 is SYDVKM. This CDR3 spans 12 amino acids. V was pared by 9 bases and J by 0 bases, with 9 bases between. Here the CDR3 reads CASRQYSYEQYF. The DNA of the CDR3 is TGTGCCAGTAGACAGTACTCCTACGAGCAGTACTTC.

Only a few counts were recorded for this clonotype. The genes are TRBV3-1 and TRBJ2-7; no reliable D call. The CDR3 spans 15 residues. Trimming left V 1 base short and J 0 bases short, with 10 bases between. Germline lookup yields CDR1 LGHDT and CDR2 YNNKEL (reference sequence). The CDR3: CASSQVSHSSYEQYF. CDR3 coding DNA: TGTGCCAGCAGCCAAGTCAGTCACAGCTCCTACGAGCAGTACTTC.

This clonotype has at least ten counts. This chain uses TRBV7-6 with TRBJ2-3, with D unclear. V lost 5 bases, J lost 2 bases, and 8 bases lay in between. This CDR3 is 13 amino acids long. Per germline, CDR1 SGHVS and CDR2 FNYEAQ. CDR3 sequence: CASSGRFTDTQYF. The CDR3, as DNA: TGTGCCAGCAGCGGCAGGTTCACAGATACGCAGTATTTT.

The chain recombines TRBV3-1 with TRBJ2-2; D is unresolved. Trimming took off 4 bases at V and 1 base at J, with 7 bases between the two ends. Germline values: CDR1 LGHDT, CDR2 YNNKEL (reference sequence). This CDR3 region has 14 residues. CDR3 in DNA: TGTGCCAGCAGCCCAGACCTGAACACCGGGGAGCTGTTTTTT. Its protein product is CASSPDLNTGELFF.

The chain uses TRBV7-8 and TRBJ2-2, with D perhaps given as TRBD1 or TRBD2 (5 bases each). V was clipped by 3 bases and J by 1 base, with 9 bases between them. Germline V lookup: CDR1 SGHVS, CDR2 FQNEAQ. The CDR3 is 15 residues long. The CDR3 here is CASSLGVVNTGELFF. The DNA for the CDR3 is TGTGCCAGCAGCTTGGGGGTAGTGAACACCGGGGAGCTGTTTTTT.

There are many counts of this clonotype. The rearrangement joins TRBV10-3 to TRBJ2-7, with a tentative D call TRBD2 (6 bases). Trimming removed 2 bases at V and 3 bases at J, with 11 bases between. CDR3 length equals 14 residues. The germline CDR1 and CDR2 sequences are ENHRY and SYGVKD. CDR3 sequence: CAISEAKGGYEQYF. CDR3 sequence (DNA): TGTGCCATCAGTGAGGCCAAGGGAGGCTACGAGCAGTACTTC.

The chain joins TRBV15 to TRBJ2-2; 9 bases match TRBD1. CDR1 is LNHNV and CDR2 is YYDKDF in the germline V gene (reference sequence). Germline trimming cut 6 bases from V and 3 bases from J; bases unmatched to any gene: 14. CDR3 length: 18 residues. The CDR3 is CATSSGTGNGRDTGELFF. The CDR3 region has the DNA TGTGCCACCAGTTCCGGGACAGGGAACGGGCGAGACACCGGGGAGCTGTTTTTT. The whole variable domain, filled in from reference TRBV15 and TRBJ2-2, reads DAMVIQNPRYQVTQFGKPVTLSCSQTLNHNVMYWYQQKSSQAPKLLFHYYDKDFNNEADTPDNFQSRRPNTSFCFLDIRSPGLGDTAMYLCATSSGTGNGRDTGELFFGEGSRLTVL.

This clonotype was recorded many times. The chain carries TRBV20-1 and TRBJ2-3; 7 nucleotides match TRBD1. Germline V lookup: CDR1 DFQATT, CDR2 SNEGSKA (reference sequence). Trimming took 2 bases from V and 3 from J; bases not matched to a gene: 8. The CDR3 totals 15 residues. This CDR3 reads CSARSPGQRTDTQYF. CDR3 coding DNA: TGCAGTGCTAGATCTCCGGGACAGAGGACAGATACGCAGTATTTT.

The V and J genes are TRBV18 and TRBJ1-2; the match to TRBD1 covers 9 bases. Germline-derived CDR1 and CDR2 are KGHSH and LQKENI. The CDR3 is 16 amino acids. V lost 1 base to trimming and J lost 8 bases; unmatched junction nucleotides: 11. The CDR3 reads CASSPRPRDREGGYTF. The CDR3 coding sequence is TGTGCCAGCTCACCACGACCACGGGACAGGGAAGGAGGCTACACCTTC.

This chain connects TRBV19 to TRBJ1-6, with D possibly matching TRBD1 (5 bases). CDR1 and CDR2 (germline): LNHDA, SQIVND (reference sequence). Trimming shortened V by 4 bases and J by 5 bases, and 9 bases separated the two germline ends. The CDR3 totals 14 residues. The DNA for the CDR3 is TGTGCCAGTAGTAGGGGACGGGATAATTCACCCCTCCACTTT. Translation gives CASSRGRDNSPLHF.

The rearrangement links TRBV5-1 to TRBJ2-6; weak D call: TRBD2 (6 bases). The germline V gene encodes CDR1 SGHRS and CDR2 YFSETQ. V lost 0 bases, J lost 0 bases, and 16 bases lay in between. CDR3 size: 19 residues. The CDR3 loop is CASSLEVARGSSGANVLTF. In nucleotides, the CDR3 is TGCGCCAGCAGCTTGGAAGTTGCGCGGGGATCCTCTGGGGCCAACGTCCTGACTTTC.

The chain employs TRBV29-1 and TRBJ2-3; D not certain. The germline V gene encodes CDR1 SQVTM and CDR2 ANQGSEA. V was shortened by 2 bases and J by 6 bases, with 15 bases between the two germline ends. The CDR3 runs to 14 residues. DNA for the CDR3: TGCAGCGTTGAATTGGGTTCTACCCCGGATACGCAGTATTTT. Its translation: CSVELGSTPDTQYF.

The rearrangement joins TRBV3-1 to TRBJ2-7; D not certain. The CDR3 is made up of 11 amino acids. V was shortened by 2 bases and J by 5 bases, with 4 bases between the two germline ends. CDR1 and CDR2 from the germline V gene are LGHDT and YNNKEL (reference sequence). The CDR3 loop reads CASSQQNEQYF. CDR3 nucleotides: TGTGCCAGCAGCCAACAAAACGAGCAGTACTTC.

The chain is built from TRBV6-1 and TRBJ1-2; the match to TRBD1 covers 9 bases. Per the germline V gene, CDR1 is MNHNS and CDR2 is SASEGT. V was pared by 5 bases and J by 6 bases, with 13 bases of the junction left unmatched. CDR3 size: 16 residues. This CDR3 is CASSKYSRGQGNGYTF. As DNA, the CDR3 is TGTGCCAGCAGTAAATACAGCCGGGGACAGGGCAATGGCTACACCTTC.

This sequence joins TRBV7-8 and TRBJ2-2, with 7 bases fitting TRBD2. V shed 7 bases, J shed 2 bases, and the junction held 4 bases outside the gene matches. The CDR3 contains 14 residues. Germline assignment: CDR1 SGHVS and CDR2 FQNEAQ. This chain's CDR3 is CASTQRDNTGELFF. As DNA, the CDR3 is TGTGCCAGCACCCAGCGGGATAACACCGGGGAGCTGTTTTTT.

This clonotype was recorded many times. The V and J genes are TRBV3-1 and TRBJ2-7, with D maybe TRBD1 (5 bases). The germline V gene has CDR1 LGHDT and CDR2 YNNKEL (reference sequence). The CDR3 covers 14 residues. V lost 4 bases and J 3 bases, leaving 13 bases between the germline ends. CDR3 nucleotides: TGTGCCAGCAGCCTAGTGGGGCCTAACTACGAGCAGTACTTC. Protein sequence: CASSLVGPNYEQYF.

This clonotype was seen a handful of times. V gene TRBV20-1 combines with J gene TRBJ2-7; 9 bases agree with TRBD1. The V and J ends lost 3 bases and 6 bases, in that order; junction bases with no gene match: 18. CDR3 length: 17 amino acids. CDR1 DFQATT and CDR2 SNEGSKA come from the germline V gene (reference sequence). This CDR3 is CSARPGTGTLATIEQYF. The DNA of the CDR3 is TGCAGTGCTAGGCCCGGGACAGGGACCCTAGCTACAATCGAGCAGTACTTC.

In the case of this clonotype: The conserved phenylalanine or tryptophan normally closing the CDR3 is absent here, so this likely arose from a read error. The chain is built from TRBV19 and TRBJ2-2, with TRBD2 matching 8 bases. Germline V gives CDR1 LNHDA, CDR2 SQIVND (reference sequence). The CDR3 consists of 15 residues. J gave up 4 bases and V 3 bases, and 4 bases lay outside the gene matches. CDR3 sequence reads: CASSIGGAGTGELFL. The CDR3 coding sequence is TGTGCCAGTAGTATCGGGGGGGCGGGCACCGGGGAGCTGTTTCTT.

This clonotype was counted many times. The J gene is TRBJ2-7, the V gene TRBV2, with 7 bases identical to TRBD1. V trimming: 11 bases; J trimming: 4 bases; junction bases outside the gene matches: 2. This CDR3 has 10 amino acids. Germline lookup yields CDR1 SNHLY and CDR2 FYNNEI. The CDR3 DNA reads TGTGCCTCGACAGGGTACGAGCAGTACTTC. Protein sequence: CASTGYEQYF.

To note about this clonotype: A read error is possible here, since a much larger clone lies one base away. This chain joins TRBV12-3 or TRBV12-4 and TRBJ1-1; weak D call: TRBD1 (6 bases). The CDR3 sequence is 15 residues long. V shed 5 bases and J shed 1 base, with 14 bases lying between them. For the CDR3, the DNA is TGTGCCAGCAGTACCCGGGACACCCCGAACACTGAAGCTTTCTTT. The encoded protein is CASSTRDTPNTEAFF.

This chain connects TRBV10-3 to TRBJ1-1; D remains unclear. The CDR3 has 13 residues. Trimming stripped 4 bases from V and 3 bases from J, with 9 bases between. Germline CDR1 and CDR2: ENHRY and SYGVKD. The CDR3 DNA sequence: TGTGCCATCAGTGCGGCGAGTGACACTGAAGCTTTCTTT. It encodes CAISAASDTEAFF.

This rearrangement joins TRBV29-1 to TRBJ2-1; 13 positions agree with TRBD2. Germline assignment: CDR1 SQVTM and CDR2 ANQGSEA. CDR3 length: 17 amino acids. V dropped 3 bases and J dropped 0; count of bases not matched to a gene: 5. CDR3 bases: TGCAGCGTTGATGGGACTAGCGGGGCTAGCTCCTACAATGAGCAGTTCTTC. Encoded protein: CSVDGTSGASSYNEQFF.

The V and J genes are TRBV6-2 or TRBV6-3 and TRBJ2-1; TRBD2 aligns across 11 bases. This CDR3 contains 15 residues. Trimming at V came to 6 bases and at J to 9 bases, leaving 10 bases not matched to a gene. Germline V gives CDR1 MNHEY, CDR2 SVGEGT. CDR3: CASSLAGGRRFEQFF. CDR3 nucleotide sequence: TGTGCCAGCAGCCTAGCGGGGGGCCGCCGGTTTGAGCAGTTCTTC.